The 24 T cell receptor beta chains below were found in one sample sequenced in a study of blood T cell repertoires in COVID-19. Produced via immunoSEQ multiplex PCR; TCRdb's table is partial and in-frame only. Among over 150,000 clones listed, over 75% were seen once. Sequenced: PBMCs or T cells enriched from blood (not recorded which). The receptors were sampled from a woman between 50 and 59 years old who had recovered from COVID-19.

The J gene is TRBJ2-7, the V gene TRBV11-2, with 13 bases that match TRBD2. The germline V gene encodes CDR1 SGHAT and CDR2 FQNNGV. The CDR3 runs to 14 residues. The V segment lost 4 bases and the J segment 4 bases; nucleotides outside the gene matches: 1. The CDR3 region is CASSSGLAGYEQYF. The DNA for the CDR3 is TGTGCCAGCAGCTCGGGACTAGCGGGATACGAGCAGTACTTC.

The chain carries TRBV5-1 and TRBJ2-3; a possible D gene is TRBD2 (6 bases). Deletions cut 0 bases from V and 0 bases from J, with 11 bases between. The V gene's germline CDR1 is SGHRS and CDR2 YFSETQ. The CDR3 runs to 16 residues. The CDR3 loop reads CASSLGRDQSTDTQYF. The DNA for the CDR3 is TGCGCCAGCAGCTTGGGGCGGGACCAAAGCACAGATACGCAGTATTTT.

The DNA for the CDR3 is TGTGCCAGCAGCCTAAGGACAGGGAGGACTGAAGCTTTCTTT. It codes for CASSLRTGRTEAFF. The chain is built from TRBV14 and TRBJ1-1, with TRBD1 matching 8 bases. This CDR3 has 14 residues. The trim removed 4 bases at V and 5 bases at J, leaving 6 bases unmatched. Germline CDR1 reads SGHDN; CDR2 reads FVKESK.

The rearrangement joins TRBV6-5 to TRBJ1-2; TRBD1 is a possible D gene (6 bases). The CDR3 spans 13 residues. V lost 6 bases to trimming and J lost 2 bases, with 10 bases between them. CDR1 and CDR2 from the germline V gene are MNHEY and SVGAGI. CDR3 protein: CASSSGTNYGYTF. The CDR3 DNA is TGTGCCAGCAGCTCTGGGACAAACTATGGCTACACCTTC.

The V and J genes are TRBV5-4 and TRBJ2-2; a possible D gene is TRBD1 (8 bases). Trimming removed 4 bases from V and 4 bases from J, with 23 bases in between. Germline V lookup: CDR1 SGHNT, CDR2 YYREEE (reference sequence). CDR3 length equals 18 residues. This CDR3 is CASSPGGRGPQSTGELFF. In DNA form, the CDR3 reads TGTGCCAGCAGCCCGGGAGGCAGGGGGCCTCAGAGCACCGGGGAGCTGTTTTTT.

The chain has TRBV2 and TRBJ2-5; TRBD2 matches at 15 bases. V shed 7 bases, J shed 3 bases, and the junction held 3 bases outside the gene matches. The V gene's germline CDR1 is SNHLY and CDR2 FYNNEI. There are 15 residues in the CDR3. DNA of the CDR3: TGTGCCAGCACTCGGACTAGCGGGAGGGAAGAGACCCAGTACTTC. Amino acids: CASTRTSGREETQYF.

This clone showed up just once. The chain carries TRBV7-3 and TRBJ1-5; 9 nucleotides agree with TRBD1. The CDR3 is made up of 14 amino acids. Germline V gene data show CDR1 as SGHTA and CDR2 as FQGTGA. Trimming at V came to 10 bases and at J to 2 bases, leaving 6 bases not matched to a gene. The DNA of the CDR3 is TGTGCCAATCCACAGGGGGCGGGCAATCAGCCCCAGCATTTT. Translation gives CANPQGAGNQPQHF.

The J gene is TRBJ2-7, the V gene TRBV12-5; 8 positions match TRBD2. The CDR3 spans 16 residues. Germline loops: CDR1 LGHNT, CDR2 FRNRAP. Trimming at V came to 6 bases and at J to 5 bases, leaving 15 bases not matched to a gene. Here the CDR3 reads CASGAAPGLARNEQYF. CDR3 coding DNA: TGTGCTAGTGGCGCTGCCCCTGGACTAGCAAGGAACGAGCAGTACTTC.

CDR3 amino acids: CASRLTGAYNEQFF. The DNA for the CDR3 is TGTGCCAGCAGGCTGACAGGGGCCTACAATGAGCAGTTCTTC. The chain carries TRBV28 and TRBJ2-1; 8 bases are shared with TRBD1. Germline CDR1 reads MDHEN; CDR2 reads SYDVKM. The CDR3 has 14 residues. The trim removed 6 bases at V and 2 bases at J, leaving 3 bases unmatched.

This chain joins TRBV11-3 and TRBJ1-1; D gene unclear. From germline, CDR1 is SGHNT and CDR2 YENEEA. This CDR3 is built from 15 residues. Between the trimmed V and J ends, which lost 1 base and 1 base, there was a span of 10 bases. CDR3 region: CASSLVALGNTEAFF. In DNA, the CDR3 is TGTGCCAGCAGCTTAGTCGCCCTCGGGAACACTGAAGCTTTCTTT.

V gene TRBV6-4 combines with J gene TRBJ2-3, with 11 bases fitting TRBD2. V trimming: 2 bases; J trimming: 4 bases; junction bases outside the gene matches: 5. Germline-derived CDR1 and CDR2 are MRHNA and SNTAGT. This CDR3 has 16 amino acids. This chain's CDR3 is CASSDGVAGGADTQYF. In DNA, the CDR3 is TGTGCCAGCAGTGACGGTGTAGCGGGAGGGGCAGATACGCAGTATTTT.

This chain joins TRBV19 and TRBJ1-5, with TRBD1 as a possible D gene (5 bases). Deletions cut 2 bases from V and 6 bases from J, with 14 bases between. Germline values: CDR1 LNHDA, CDR2 SQIVND (reference sequence). The CDR3 has 15 amino acids. CDR3 sequence reads: CASSIIGGSGQPQHF. As DNA, the CDR3 is TGTGCCAGTAGTATAATCGGGGGTTCGGGTCAGCCCCAGCATTTT.

Only a few counts were recorded for this clone. The J gene is TRBJ1-5, the V gene TRBV19; 9 positions match TRBD1. The CDR3 extends over 16 amino acids. The V gene end was trimmed by 4 bases and the J gene end by 3 bases; junction bases not matched to a gene: 7. Germline-derived CDR1 and CDR2 are LNHDA and SQIVND (reference sequence). This CDR3 reads CASSRTDRGANQPQHF. CDR3 DNA sequence: TGTGCCAGTAGTAGAACAGACAGGGGGGCCAATCAGCCCCAGCATTTT.

The chain joins TRBV11-2 to TRBJ1-2, with no clear D. Per germline, CDR1 SGHAT and CDR2 FQNNGV. The CDR3 totals 12 residues. Between the trimmed V and J ends, which lost 5 bases and 8 bases, there was a span of 12 bases. The CDR3 DNA follows: TGTGCCAGCAGCCACGATTCTCGGGGCTACACCTTC. It translates to CASSHDSRGYTF.

V and J are TRBV30 and TRBJ2-3; 10 bases line up with TRBD2. The CDR3 is 17 residues long. Germline trimming cut 0 bases from V and 2 bases from J; bases unmatched to any gene: 8. Looked up from germline, CDR1 is GTSNPN and CDR2 is SVGIG (reference sequence). This chain's CDR3 is CAWSVRTSGPATDTQYF. The CDR3 nucleotides are TGTGCCTGGAGTGTACGGACTAGCGGACCGGCCACAGATACGCAGTATTTT.

CDR3 sequence (DNA): TGTGCCAGCCGCCAGGCCCACTATAATTCACCCCTCCACTTT. Encoded protein: CASRQAHYNSPLHF. The chain recombines TRBV11-2 with TRBJ1-6; D call uncertain. Per the germline V gene, CDR1 is SGHAT and CDR2 is FQNNGV. The CDR3 length is 14 residues. Trimming stripped 8 bases from V and 3 bases from J, with 11 bases between.

The J gene is TRBJ2-1, the V gene TRBV5-1; 7 bases line up with TRBD1. Germline V CDR1 and CDR2: SGHRS, YFSETQ. After removal of 5 bases from V and 2 bases from J, the junction contained 4 bases not matched to a gene. This CDR3 contains 14 residues. CDR3 loop: CASSSGGPYNEQFF. The CDR3 DNA sequence: TGCGCCAGCAGTTCAGGGGGACCCTACAATGAGCAGTTCTTC.

The chain employs TRBV19 and TRBJ1-2; D unresolved. Trimming shortened V by 10 bases and J by 6 bases, and 21 bases separated the two germline ends. This CDR3 contains 14 residues. Germline loops: CDR1 LNHDA, CDR2 SQIVND (reference sequence). In DNA form, the CDR3 reads TGTGCCACTAGGCGGCAGCAAGGAAGAGATGGCTACACCTTC. Translating it yields CATRRQQGRDGYTF.

The gene calls are TRBV9 and TRBJ2-7; TRBD2 agrees at 8 bases. With 3 bases clipped from V and 3 bases from J, the junction kept 8 bases outside the gene matches. CDR1 and CDR2 from the germline V gene are SGDLS and YYNGEE. The CDR3 length is 15 residues. This chain's CDR3 is CASSASGTSSYEQYF. CDR3 sequence (DNA): TGTGCCAGCAGCGCCTCCGGGACTAGTAGCTACGAGCAGTACTTC.

This clone was seen once. This chain connects TRBV18 to TRBJ2-5; TRBD1 matches 7 bases. Looked up from germline, CDR1 is KGHSH and CDR2 is LQKENI. After removal of 6 bases from V and 5 bases from J, the junction contained 12 bases not matched to a gene. The CDR3 length is 15 residues. This chain's CDR3 is CASSPTVTGAETQYF. Here the CDR3 DNA reads TGTGCCAGCTCCCCAACTGTAACAGGGGCCGAGACCCAGTACTTC.

The rearrangement links TRBV19 to TRBJ1-5; D may be TRBD1 (5 bases). The CDR3 length is 13 residues. V was trimmed by 2 bases and J by 6 bases, leaving 8 bases between them. Germline V CDR1 and CDR2: LNHDA, SQIVND (reference sequence). CDR3 amino acids: CASSIQDTQPQHF. The CDR3 DNA reads TGTGCCAGTAGTATACAGGACACTCAGCCCCAGCATTTT.

In its sample, this clone was seen a few times. V gene TRBV11-2 combines with J gene TRBJ2-3; 8 positions agree with TRBD1. Looked up from germline, CDR1 is SGHAT and CDR2 is FQNNGV. There are 16 residues in the CDR3. V shed 4 bases and J 2 bases; nucleotides not matched to a gene: 8. The CDR3 nucleotides are TGTGCCAGCAGCTCTCCAAGACAGGGGCTCACAGATACGCAGTATTTT. Protein sequence: CASSSPRQGLTDTQYF.

The sample holds a few counts of this clone. V and J are TRBV18 and TRBJ2-1; 7 positions match TRBD1. Per germline, CDR1 KGHSH and CDR2 LQKENI. After removal of 1 base from V and 8 bases from J, the junction contained 11 bases not matched to a gene. The length of the CDR3 is 16 residues. The CDR3 is CASSPRPGGRFDEQFF. Written as DNA, the CDR3 is TGTGCCAGCTCACCACGCCCAGGGGGTAGATTCGATGAGCAGTTCTTC.

The chain combines TRBV6-5 with TRBJ1-1, with a weak D call TRBD1 (6 bases). The V and J ends lost 2 bases and 10 bases respectively, with 14 bases between them. The germline V gene has CDR1 MNHEY and CDR2 SVGAGI. CDR3 length equals 13 residues. The CDR3 coding sequence is TGTGCCAGCAGTTACGGAAACAGGGCGGGAGCTTTCTTT. It translates to CASSYGNRAGAFF.